These T cell receptor beta chains were read from a single sample in a study of T cell clonotyping in hematopoietic cell transplantation. Here immunoSEQ multiplex PCR was the method, and the copy in TCRdb shows in-frame clones only, minus some. This table has some 2,100 clones, approximately 80% appearing once. Sequenced here: PBMCs, sampled 100 days after allogeneic stem cell transplant. All receptors come from a male patient aged 50 to 60 who had an allogeneic stem cell transplant from a related donor, so the T cells may come from the graft donor. Some clones in this sample may be carry-over from other donors' samples. Both conserved end residues are part of each CDR3. The order of the fields is J gene, V gene, D gene, clone size, CDR3 protein, CDR3 DNA. A D gene is named only where the DNA matches it firmly. Size tells how often a clone was seen (once, few, many) or the class of an expanded clone, and some rows leave it out.

>TRBJ1-1|TRBV19|.|.
CASRFTPNTEAFF
TGTGCCAGTCGCTTTACACCGAACACTGAAGCTTTCTTT
>TRBJ2-1|TRBV5-6|.|.
CASNPWGERDEQFF
TGTGCCAGCAACCCCTGGGGAGAGCGAGATGAGCAGTTCTTC
>TRBJ2-6|TRBV30|.|.
CAWSVVSGANVLTF
TGTGCCTGGAGTGTGGTCTCTGGGGCCAACGTCCTGACTTTC
>TRBJ1-2|TRBV30|.|.
CAWSVVPGVGGYTF
TGTGCCTGGAGTGTAGTCCCGGGGGTTGGAGGCTACACCTTC
>TRBJ2-5|TRBV7-2|TRBD2|.
CASSLTGGQTQYF
TGTGCCAGCAGCCTTACGGGGGGACAGACCCAGTACTTC
>TRBJ1-5|TRBV30|TRBD1|few
CAWSRPQGRQPQHF
TGTGCCTGGAGTAGGCCACAGGGGCGTCAGCCCCAGCATTTT
>TRBJ1-2|TRBV4-3|.|.
CASSQDSWGGYGYTF
TGCGCCAGCAGCCAGGATTCGTGGGGTGGCTATGGCTACACCTTC
>TRBJ1-4|TRBV19|.|once
CATQTRGTNEKLFF
TGTGCCACGCAAACCCGGGGAACTAATGAAAAACTGTTTTTT
>TRBJ1-6|TRBV30|.|.
CAWSAPRGGNSPLHF
TGTGCCTGGAGCGCCCCCCGGGGGGGTAATTCACCCCTCCACTTT
>TRBJ1-2|TRBV14|TRBD1|.
CASSPLDRGGYTF
TGTGCCAGCAGCCCCCTGGACAGGGGTGGCTACACCTTC
>TRBJ2-1|TRBV7-9|.|.
CAAGLFGHNEQFF
TGTGCCGCGGGACTTTTCGGACACAATGAGCAGTTCTTC
>TRBJ2-1|TRBV28|.|.
CASSFAGTTHNEQFF
TGTGCCAGCAGTTTCGCGGGAACTACGCACAATGAGCAGTTCTTC
>TRBJ1-1|TRBV5-1|.|.
CASSLSGGPNTEAFF
TGCGCCAGCAGCTTATCTGGGGGCCCGAACACTGAAGCTTTCTTT
>TRBJ2-3|TRBV30|.|.
CAWDRDTGTDTQYF
TGTGCCTGGGACCGGGACACCGGCACAGATACGCAGTATTTT
>TRBJ2-7|TRBV30|.|.
CAWRGLTQVLQYF
TGTGCCTGGAGGGGACTGACCCAGGTCTTGCAGTACTTC
>TRBJ2-1|TRBV27|.|.
CASSLGYEQFF
TGTGCCAGCAGTTTAGGGTATGAACAGTTCTTC
>TRBJ1-1|TRBV7-2|.|.
CASSPRPGGGGDTEAFF
TGTGCCAGCAGCCCTCGACCCGGAGGCGGGGGGGACACTGAAGCTTTCTTT
>TRBJ2-3|TRBV9|.|once
CASSVAPLTDTQYF
TGTGCCAGCAGCGTAGCCCCCCTCACAGATACGCAGTATTTT
>TRBJ1-2|TRBV9|TRBD1|.
CASSVLPQGADYGYTF
TGTGCCAGCAGCGTTCTCCCGCAGGGGGCCGACTATGGCTACACCTTC
>TRBJ2-7|TRBV29-1|.|.
CSGGPFSYEQYF
TGCAGCGGGGGACCGTTCTCCTACGAGCAGTACTTC
>TRBJ2-7|TRBV10-3|.|few
CAIRPDRPYEQYF
TGTGCCATCAGGCCTGACCGCCCCTACGAGCAGTACTTC
>TRBJ1-4|TRBV10-3|.|.
CAISAPGLEKLFF
TGTGCCATCAGCGCCCCGGGACTTGAAAAACTGTTTTTT
>TRBJ2-6|TRBV28|.|.
CASSPLLGFGANVLTF
TGTGCCAGCAGTCCCCTTTTAGGGTTCGGGGCCAACGTCCTGACTTTC
>TRBJ2-2|TRBV29-1|.|.
CSVPIDTGELFF
TGCAGCGTTCCGATAGACACCGGGGAGCTGTTTTTT
>TRBJ1-5|TRBV18|.|.
CASSPGLEPQHF
TGTGCCAGCTCACCAGGTTTGGAGCCCCAGCATTTT
>TRBJ1-1|TRBV11-1|.|.
CASSLGHTEAFF
TGTGCCAGCAGCTTAGGACACACTGAAGCTTTCTTT
>TRBJ2-7|TRBV5-8|TRBD1|.
CASSSGTGVFYEQYF
TGTGCCAGCAGCTCCGGGACAGGGGTTTTCTACGAGCAGTACTTC
>TRBJ1-5|TRBV5-6|.|.
CASSLAGDQPQHF
TGTGCCAGCAGCTTGGCCGGGGATCAGCCCCAGCATTTT
>TRBJ2-1|TRBV6-6|.|.
CASSPPESYNEQFF
TGTGCCAGCAGTCCCCCCGAGTCCTACAATGAGCAGTTCTTC
>TRBJ2-3|TRBV19|TRBD2|.
CASSIPTSGTSRTDTQYF
TGTGCCAGTAGTATCCCGACTAGCGGGACTTCACGCACAGATACGCAGTATTTT
>TRBJ2-2|TRBV19|TRBD1|large
CATLDRGGNTGELFF
TGTGCCACTCTAGACAGGGGCGGGAACACCGGGGAGCTGTTTTTT
>TRBJ2-3|TRBV2|TRBD2|.
CASSFPSGGPRDTQYF
TGTGCCAGCAGTTTTCCTAGCGGGGGCCCTCGGGATACGCAGTATTTT
>TRBJ2-1|TRBV28|.|.
CASSLFTGPHNEQFF
TGTGCCAGCAGTCTCTTCACCGGGCCCCACAATGAGCAGTTCTTC
>TRBJ2-7|TRBV4-1|.|.
CASSQNRDASYEQYF
TGCGCCAGCAGCCAAAACAGGGATGCGTCCTACGAGCAGTACTTC
>TRBJ2-7|TRBV28|TRBD1|.
CATIGQGTYEQYF
TGTGCCACCATTGGACAGGGCACCTACGAGCAGTACTTC
>TRBJ1-1|TRBV29-1|.|.
CSVSGGDTEAFF
TGCAGCGTATCGGGGGGGGACACTGAAGCTTTCTTT
>TRBJ2-3|TRBV5-1|.|.
CASSSPRESTDTQYF
TGCGCCAGCAGCTCCCCCAGGGAAAGCACAGATACGCAGTATTTT
>TRBJ1-3|TRBV19|.|.
CASSIDHGNTIYF
TGTGCCAGTAGTATAGATCACGGAAACACCATATATTTT
>TRBJ1-2|TRBV29-1|.|.
CSVEVGETNYGYTF
TGCAGCGTTGAAGTCGGGGAGACTAACTATGGCTACACCTTC
>TRBJ1-1|TRBV30|.|.
CAWKAPSTSLNTEAFF
TGTGCCTGGAAGGCACCATCCACCTCCTTGAACACTGAAGCTTTCTTT
>TRBJ2-1|TRBV2|.|.
CASSEDRTSYNEQFF
TGTGCCAGCAGTGAAGACAGAACTTCCTACAATGAGCAGTTCTTC
>TRBJ2-1|TRBV28|.|.
CASTLGLGEQFF
TGTGCCAGCACCCTGGGGCTGGGGGAGCAGTTCTTC
>TRBJ1-4|TRBV10-3|.|few
CAISETQRATNEKLFF
TGTGCCATCAGTGAAACGCAGCGAGCAACTAATGAAAAACTGTTTTTT
>TRBJ2-3|TRBV6-6|TRBD1|.
CASSYYDRGYADTQYF
TGTGCCAGCAGTTATTACGACAGGGGGTACGCAGATACGCAGTATTTT
>TRBJ2-5|TRBV6-1|.|.
CASSEAGGARETQYF
TGTGCCAGCAGTGAAGCGGGGGGGGCGCGAGAGACCCAGTACTTC
>TRBJ1-4|TRBV5-5|.|few
CASNTGRDEKLFF
TGTGCCAGCAATACAGGGCGGGATGAAAAACTGTTTTTT
>TRBJ1-1|TRBV27|TRBD1|.
CATRRRGFIEAFF
TGTGCCACCCGGCGCAGGGGGTTTATTGAAGCTTTCTTT
>TRBJ2-5|TRBV9|.|.
CASSAPGTPQETQYF
TGTGCCAGCAGCGCCCCGGGGACTCCTCAAGAGACCCAGTACTTC
>TRBJ1-4|TRBV7-9|.|.
CASSYDSSREKLFF
TGTGCCAGCAGCTATGACTCCTCCCGGGAAAAACTGTTTTTT
>TRBJ2-7|TRBV7-8|.|.
CASSLAFPQANEQYF
TGTGCCAGCAGCTTAGCGTTCCCCCAGGCGAACGAGCAGTACTTC
>TRBJ1-1|TRBV2|.|.
CASNVVFRGAFF
TGTGCCAGCAACGTTGTATTTCGGGGAGCTTTCTTT
>TRBJ1-1|TRBV12-5|.|.
CASGLYGGSSWITEAFF
TGTGCTAGTGGTTTGTACGGGGGCAGTAGTTGGATCACTGAAGCTTTCTTT
>TRBJ2-7|TRBV6-1|.|.
CASTQRTGPWEQYF
TGTGCCAGCACCCAAAGGACGGGCCCCTGGGAGCAGTACTTC
>TRBJ2-3|TRBV27|.|.
CASTPRRAGTDTQYF
TGTGCCAGCACCCCTCGGAGGGCCGGCACAGATACGCAGTATTTT